What follows describes a single TCR beta chain. The germline CDR1 and CDR2 sequences are MNHEY and SVGAGI. This CDR3 is built from 13 residues. The V and J ends lost 6 bases and 0 bases respectively, with 8 bases between them. The sample is drawn from a study of cytomegalovirus exposure and HLA in healthy donors. Profiling relied on immunoSEQ multiplex PCR, and the TCRdb table lists in-frame clones only, not all of them. The table includes just over 80,000 clones, roughly 96% detected once. The sample consisted of PBMCs. The rearrangement links TRBV6-5 to TRBJ1-1; D gene unclear. The receptor was derived from a woman aged 18-29 years in good health and CMV-seronegative. CDR3 nucleotides: TGTGCCAGCAGAAACTCTTTGAACACTGAAGCTTTCTTT. This codes for CASRNSLNTEAFF.